These 29 T cell receptor beta chains were sequenced from one sample in a study of blood T cell repertoires in COVID-19. Some clones are missing from TCRdb's copy, which holds only in-frame ones; the method was immunoSEQ multiplex PCR. This table has under 300,000 clones, roughly 87% appearing once. The specimen sequenced was PBMCs or T cells enriched from blood (not recorded which). The receptors come from a woman younger than 45 who had recovered from COVID-19.

The rearrangement joins TRBV9 to TRBJ1-1; D uncertain. Trimming took off 4 bases at V and 5 bases at J, with 12 bases between the two ends. The CDR3 loop spans 13 amino acids. The germline V gene encodes CDR1 SGDLS and CDR2 YYNGEE. CDR3 residues: CASSPRLGTEAFF. The CDR3 region has the DNA TGTGCCAGCAGCCCCCGTCTCGGGACTGAAGCTTTCTTT.

The rearrangement joins TRBV28 to TRBJ1-1; D may be TRBD1 (5 bases). Trimming pared 5 bases from V and 3 bases from J, leaving 16 bases between. The CDR3 is 15 amino acids. CDR1 is MDHEN and CDR2 is SYDVKM in the germline V gene. CDR3 region: CASSNPGRADTEAFF. DNA for the CDR3: TGTGCCAGCAGTAATCCCGGCAGGGCAGACACTGAAGCTTTCTTT.

The sample holds a few counts of this clone. The V gene is TRBV4-1, the J gene TRBJ2-3; 8 positions match TRBD2. J lost 5 bases, V lost 6 bases, and 13 bases had no gene match. The germline V gene has CDR1 MGHRA and CDR2 YSYEKL. This CDR3 has 16 residues. The CDR3 bases are TGCGCCAGCAGTGGGACTAGTGGCGGAACAGAAGATACGCAGTATTTT. Amino acid sequence: CASSGTSGGTEDTQYF.

This chain joins TRBV7-2 and TRBJ2-7, with D possibly TRBD1 on 8 matching bases. The germline gives CDR1 SGHTA, CDR2 FQGNSA. The CDR3 consists of 17 residues. Trimming stripped 1 base from V and 3 bases from J, with 19 bases between. This CDR3 reads CASSLVVTQGGIYEQYF. The CDR3 nucleotides are TGTGCCAGCAGCTTAGTAGTTACACAGGGGGGGATCTACGAGCAGTACTTC. Variable domain in full (rest from reference TRBV7-2 and TRBJ2-7): GAGVSQSPSNKVTEKGKDVELRCDPISGHTALYWYRQSLGQGLEFLIYFQGNSAPDKSGLPSDRFSAERTGGSVSTLTIQRTQQEDSAVYLCASSLVVTQGGIYEQYFGPGTRLTVT.

Concerning this clone: Other DNA sequences in the sample encode the same CDR3. CDR3 nucleotide sequence: TGTGCCTGGAGTGTCGGGGTGGCTCAGCCCCAGCATTTT. This translates into CAWSVGVAQPQHF. The V call is TRBV30, the J call TRBJ1-5; no clear D. Trimming cost V 0 bases and J 6 bases, with 9 bases left between them. The CDR3 consists of 13 residues. The germline V gene encodes CDR1 GTSNPN and CDR2 SVGIG (reference sequence).

CDR3 residues: CASTETGVGNYGYTF. CDR3 in DNA: TGTGCCAGCACCGAAACAGGGGTTGGTAACTATGGCTACACCTTC. V is TRBV27 and J is TRBJ1-2; 7 nucleotides agree with TRBD1. The germline V gene encodes CDR1 MNHEY and CDR2 SMNVEV (reference sequence). J was trimmed by 1 base and V by 7 bases; bases with no gene match: 9. The CDR3 contains 15 residues.

V usage is TRBV2 and J usage is TRBJ1-2; D unclear. Trimming shortened V by 0 bases and J by 3 bases, and 11 bases separated the two germline ends. CDR1 and CDR2 (germline): SNHLY, FYNNEI. This CDR3 has 15 amino acids. As DNA, the CDR3 is TGTGCCAGCAGTGAAGCCTCACTCTTATACTATGGCTACACCTTC. Translation: CASSEASLLYYGYTF.

The V gene is TRBV2, the J gene TRBJ1-3, with unresolved D. This CDR3 is 17 amino acids long. V dropped 8 bases and J dropped 0 bases, with 20 bases sitting between them. Germline CDR1 SNHLY, CDR2 FYNNEI. CDR3 DNA sequence: TGTGCCAGCGCGTTGGGCCTTATGGGCCTCTCTGGAAACACCATATATTTT. Translating it yields CASALGLMGLSGNTIYF.

Worth noting for this clone: Here the CDR3 omits its conserved ending phenylalanine or tryptophan, so a read error is the likely source. No DNA is shown, since the ends of the CDR3 on it are uncertain; the CDR3 is the one TCRdb lists. This chain connects TRBV3-1 (or the pseudogene TRBV3-2) to TRBJ2-7; the table calls TRBD1, which could not be checked here. Germline V gives CDR1 LGHDT, CDR2 YNNKEL (reference sequence). The CDR3 region is 14 residues in length, termini included. The CDR3: CASSQDLIGQEFTS.

The J gene is TRBJ2-7, the V gene TRBV28; 10 nucleotides agree with TRBD2. CDR3 length: 20 amino acids. V shed 3 bases, J shed 3 bases, and the junction held 20 bases outside the gene matches. Germline CDR1 and CDR2: MDHEN and SYDVKM. DNA of the CDR3: TGTGCCAGCAGTTTCGTCCCCATGTCCCTTACTAGCGGGAATGACTACGAGCAGTACTTC. Its protein product is CASSFVPMSLTSGNDYEQYF. The complete variable domain, with remaining parts taken from reference TRBV28 and TRBJ2-7, reads DVKVTQSSRYLVKRTGEKVFLECVQDMDHENMFWYRQDPGLGLRLIYFSYDVKMKEKGDIPEGYSVSREKKERFSLILESASTNQTSMYLCASSFVPMSLTSGNDYEQYFGPGTRLTVT.

This chain uses TRBV15 with TRBJ2-7; D is unresolved. Trimming shortened V by 0 bases and J by 3 bases, and 3 bases separated the two germline ends. This CDR3 is 12 amino acids long. CDR1 is LNHNV and CDR2 is YYDKDF in the germline V gene (reference sequence). The CDR3: CATSRDHYEQYF. CDR3 DNA sequence: TGTGCCACCAGCAGAGACCACTACGAGCAGTACTTC.

The V gene is TRBV7-9, the J gene TRBJ1-1; TRBD1 matches at 10 bases. Germline V CDR1 and CDR2: SEHNR, FQNEAQ (reference sequence). The CDR3 has 15 amino acids. The V segment lost 4 bases and the J segment 5 bases; nucleotides outside the gene matches: 7. The CDR3 DNA is TGTGCCAGCAGCTGGGGCCGGGACAGGGGTACTGAAGCTTTCTTT. It specifies CASSWGRDRGTEAFF.

The chain is built from TRBV20-1 and TRBJ1-5; TRBD1 aligns across 7 bases. Germline assignment: CDR1 DFQATT and CDR2 SNEGSKA (reference sequence). Trimming at V came to 3 bases and at J to 7 bases, leaving 0 bases not matched to a gene. The CDR3 totals 11 residues. CDR3 nucleotides: TGCAGTGCTAGCAGGGGGCAGCCCCAGCATTTT. Translated, it gives CSASRGQPQHF.

The rearrangement joins TRBV2 to TRBJ1-1; 9 nucleotides align to TRBD1. CDR1 is SNHLY, CDR2 FYNNEI, per germline. CDR3 size: 18 residues. V shed 2 bases, J shed 8 bases, and the junction held 18 bases outside the gene matches. The CDR3 sequence is CASSEPWAGDRVTGEAFF. CDR3 sequence (DNA): TGTGCCAGCAGTGAACCCTGGGCTGGGGACAGGGTTACGGGAGAAGCTTTCTTT. Complete variable domain (other parts from reference TRBV2 and TRBJ1-1): EPEVTQTPSHQVTQMGQEVILRCVPISNHLYFYWYRQILGQKVEFLVSFYNNEISEKSEIFDDQFSVERPDGSNFTLKIRSTKLEDSAMYFCASSEPWAGDRVTGEAFFGQGTRLTVV.

In nucleotides, the CDR3 is TGCAGCGTTGCTTCGGCGACTAGCGGGAGCTACGAGCAGTACTTC. Protein sequence: CSVASATSGSYEQYF. This chain uses TRBV29-1 with TRBJ2-7; 12 bases match TRBD2. J was trimmed by 3 bases and V by 4 bases; bases with no gene match: 7. The CDR3 extends over 15 amino acids. The germline V gene has CDR1 SQVTM and CDR2 ANQGSEA.

J is TRBJ1-6 and V is TRBV11-2; weak D call: TRBD1 (5 bases). Germline CDR1 SGHAT, CDR2 FQNNGV. V gave up 4 bases and J gave up 0 bases, with 19 bases separating them. The CDR3 sequence is 19 residues long. The CDR3 loop reads CASSSDQGPESSYNSPLHF. The CDR3 bases are TGTGCCAGCAGCTCGGACCAGGGCCCCGAGAGCTCCTATAATTCACCCCTCCACTTT. Supplemented by reference TRBV11-2 and TRBJ1-6, the full variable domain reads EAGVAQSPRYKIIEKRQSVAFWCNPISGHATLYWYQQILGQGPKLLIQFQNNGVVDDSQLPKDRFSAERLKGVDSTLKIQPAKLEDSAVYLCASSSDQGPESSYNSPLHFGNGTRLTVT.

J is TRBJ1-2 and V is TRBV5-1, with a weak D call TRBD1 (5 bases). V gave up 0 bases and J gave up 4 bases, with 13 bases separating them. In germline, CDR1 is SGHRS, CDR2 YFSETQ. The CDR3 totals 15 residues. CDR3 bases: TGCGCCAGCAGCTTGGAAGGCAGGGTTCTCTATGGCTACACCTTC. It translates to CASSLEGRVLYGYTF.

The rearrangement uses TRBV18 and TRBJ2-7, with 9 nucleotides matching TRBD1. Trimming removed 5 bases from V and 6 bases from J; junction bases left unmatched: 8. Germline V lookup: CDR1 KGHSH, CDR2 LQKENI. CDR3 length: 14 amino acids. CDR3 in amino acids: CASSTQQGAGEQYF. In DNA form, the CDR3 reads TGTGCCAGCTCAACCCAACAGGGGGCGGGCGAGCAGTACTTC.

The CDR3 region has the DNA TGTGCCAGCTCACCTGTCCAGGGGGCCGACTACGAGCAGTACTTC. It is translated as CASSPVQGADYEQYF. V is TRBV18 and J is TRBJ2-7; TRBD1 aligns across 8 bases. Germline CDR1 is KGHSH and CDR2 is LQKENI. The CDR3 is 15 residues long. V lost 3 bases and J lost 3; bases outside the gene matches: 7.

The chain employs TRBV6-6 and TRBJ1-6, with 12 nucleotides matching TRBD1. J lost 7 bases, V lost 2 bases, and 3 bases had no gene match. The CDR3 length is 16 residues. CDR1 MNHNY and CDR2 SVGAGI come from the germline V gene (reference sequence). The CDR3 DNA sequence: TGTGCCAGCAGTTACGGGACAGGGGGCGGAAATTCACCCCTCCACTTT. It codes for CASSYGTGGGNSPLHF.

The chain joins TRBV19 to TRBJ1-2, with 10 positions matching TRBD1. The length of the CDR3 is 15 residues. With V trimmed by 4 bases and J by 4 bases, 6 bases remained unmatched. The germline V gene has CDR1 LNHDA and CDR2 SQIVND (reference sequence). The CDR3 reads CASSTRTGGSYGYTF. The DNA for the CDR3 is TGTGCCAGTAGTACTCGGACAGGGGGTAGCTATGGCTACACCTTC.

This rearrangement joins TRBV2 to TRBJ2-1; the match to TRBD1 covers 7 bases. The V and J ends lost 5 bases and 3 bases, in that order; junction bases with no gene match: 4. The germline V gene has CDR1 SNHLY and CDR2 FYNNEI. The CDR3 spans 14 residues. For the CDR3, the DNA is TGTGCCAGCAGTTACGGGGACAGCTACAATGAGCAGTTCTTC. It is translated as CASSYGDSYNEQFF.

The chain uses TRBV7-6 and TRBJ2-3; maybe TRBD1 (6 bases). Germline V gene sequence: CDR1 SGHVS, CDR2 FNYEAQ. Trimming pared 1 base from V and 1 base from J, leaving 12 bases between. This CDR3 has 16 amino acids. CDR3 amino acids: CASSLVQGVGTDTQYF. As DNA, the CDR3 is TGTGCCAGCAGCTTAGTACAGGGTGTGGGCACAGATACGCAGTATTTT.

The V call is TRBV9, the J call TRBJ2-7, with TRBD1 as a possible D gene (6 bases). CDR1 and CDR2 (germline): SGDLS, YYNGEE. The length of the CDR3 is 14 residues. The V end was cut by 1 base, the J end by 9 bases, with 17 bases between. For the CDR3, the DNA is TGTGCCAGCAGCGTAAGTGAGGGACACAAAGGGCAGTACTTC. Its protein product is CASSVSEGHKGQYF. Based on the CDR3 plus reference TRBV9 and TRBJ2-7, the full variable domain is DSGVTQTPKHLITATGQRVTLRCSPRSGDLSVYWYQQSLDQGLQFLIQYYNGEERAKGNILERFSAQQFPDLHSELNLSSLELGDSALYFCASSVSEGHKGQYFGPGTRLTVT.

The chain joins TRBV10-3 to TRBJ2-7, with 16 bases aligning to TRBD2. The V gene's germline CDR1 is ENHRY and CDR2 SYGVKD. V lost 6 bases and J lost 1; bases outside the gene matches: 12. CDR3 length: 19 residues. The CDR3: CAISSGLAGGNLRSYEQYF. The CDR3, as DNA: TGTGCCATCAGCTCGGGACTAGCGGGGGGGAATCTAAGATCCTACGAGCAGTACTTC.

In its sample, this clone was seen once. J is TRBJ1-2 and V is TRBV19; 7 bases are shared with TRBD1. Germline CDR1 reads LNHDA; CDR2 reads SQIVND (reference sequence). CDR3 length: 16 residues. The ends lost 1 base at V and 1 base at J; junction bases unmatched: 6. This chain's CDR3 is CASSIVKGQSNYGYTF. CDR3 in DNA: TGTGCCAGTAGTATAGTTAAGGGACAGAGTAACTATGGCTACACCTTC.

The gene calls are TRBV6-4 and TRBJ2-1; TRBD2 matches at 10 bases. The CDR3 sequence is 15 residues long. Trimming removed 2 bases from V and 9 bases from J; junction bases left unmatched: 7. Germline V gene data show CDR1 as MRHNA and CDR2 as SNTAGT. CDR3 residues: CASSDGASGSSEQFF. DNA of the CDR3: TGTGCCAGCAGTGACGGGGCTAGCGGGAGCTCTGAGCAGTTCTTC.

This chain joins TRBV6-2 or TRBV6-3 and TRBJ2-1; 7 bases agree with TRBD1. V shed 6 bases and J 3 bases; nucleotides not matched to a gene: 5. The CDR3 loop spans 14 amino acids. Per the germline V gene, CDR1 is MNHEY and CDR2 is SVGEGT. The DNA for the CDR3 is TGTGCCAGCAGCCAGACAGGGAACTACAATGAGCAGTTCTTC. It translates to CASSQTGNYNEQFF.

The chain uses TRBV19 and TRBJ1-1; D is unresolved. The CDR3 has 14 residues. V lost 2 bases and J lost 4, with 11 bases in between. Germline V gene lookup returns CDR1 LNHDA and CDR2 SQIVND (reference sequence). The CDR3 DNA follows: TGTGCCAGTAGTATAAGACCGGAGGGCACTGAAGCTTTCTTT. Translated, it gives CASSIRPEGTEAFF.